Listed here are 22 T cell receptor beta chains from one sample, sequenced in a study of OX40 agonist ivuxolimab in advanced cancers. Library method: the immunoSEQ multiplex PCR assay. TCRdb retrieved this table from immuneACCESS and kept in-frame rearrangements only. Not all clones are present; in checked studies, unresolved V genes account for under half, and no reason is known for the remainder. Recorded for this sample are roughly 76,000 clones; more than 85% of them occurred a single time. The ten top clones hold 8% of the sample. The material sequenced was CD4+ or CD8+ T cells sorted from blood, taken in a trial of the OX40 agonist ivuxolimab. These receptors all stem from an adult with an advanced solid tumor such as melanoma, head and neck, liver or kidney cancer.

V gene TRBV10-2 combines with J gene TRBJ2-1, with 10 bases lining up with TRBD2. The CDR3 extends over 18 amino acids. Germline V gives CDR1 WSHSY, CDR2 SAAADI. Trimming at V came to 4 bases and at J to 3 bases, leaving 12 bases not matched to a gene. Here the CDR3 reads CASSARGVRTSGYNEQFF. CDR3 sequence (DNA): TGCGCCAGCAGTGCCCGGGGGGTGAGGACTAGCGGCTACAATGAGCAGTTCTTC.

The rearrangement uses TRBV6-5 and TRBJ1-6; tentative D call: TRBD1 (5 bases). This CDR3 has 15 amino acids. The V and J ends lost 6 bases and 5 bases respectively, with 14 bases between them. CDR1 is MNHEY, CDR2 SVGAGI, per germline. CDR3 region: CASRPGFFDNSPLHF. The CDR3, as DNA: TGTGCCAGCAGACCAGGGTTTTTCGATAATTCACCCCTCCACTTT.

The chain combines TRBV28 with TRBJ1-6; 7 bases align to TRBD1. The CDR3 spans 15 residues. Losses at the gene ends were 3 bases for V and 7 bases for J; bases not matched to a gene: 6. Per germline, CDR1 MDHEN and CDR2 SYDVKM. CDR3 in DNA: TGTGCCAGCAGTTTGGTGACAGGGCCCAATTCACCCCTCCACTTT. Residues: CASSLVTGPNSPLHF.

The V gene is TRBV4-2, the J gene TRBJ1-2; D is undetermined. The CDR3 spans 14 residues. The germline CDR1 and CDR2 sequences are LGHNA and YNFKEQ. Deletions cut 4 bases from V and 2 bases from J, with 11 bases between. CDR3 protein: CASSPSDGNYGYTF. CDR3 in DNA: TGTGCCAGCAGCCCTTCGGATGGGAACTATGGCTACACCTTC.

For the CDR3, the DNA is TGTGCCAGCAGCTGGAGGGTGCCGGTTTCCTACGAGCAGTACTTC. This encodes CASSWRVPVSYEQYF. The chain uses TRBV5-6 and TRBJ2-7; D is possibly TRBD2 (6 bases). Germline V lookup: CDR1 SGHDT, CDR2 YYEEEE. V was trimmed by 3 bases and J by 1 base, leaving 14 bases between them. This CDR3 is built from 15 residues.

The chain combines TRBV4-2 with TRBJ2-1; 8 bases are shared with TRBD2. V gave up 0 bases and J gave up 0 bases; unmatched junction bases: 4. There are 17 residues in the CDR3. The germline CDR1 and CDR2 sequences are LGHNA and YNFKEQ. DNA for the CDR3: TGTGCCAGCAGCCAAGATACTAGCGGAGGCTCCTACAATGAGCAGTTCTTC. It codes for CASSQDTSGGSYNEQFF.

Note on this clone: This CDR3 is also generated by other DNA sequences in the sample. The chain joins TRBV28 to TRBJ1-1; D gene unclear. The CDR3 sequence is 11 residues long. The germline gives CDR1 MDHEN, CDR2 SYDVKM. V lost 9 bases, J lost 4 bases, and 9 bases lay in between. The chain's CDR3 is CASASGTEAFF. The CDR3 nucleotides read TGTGCCAGTGCCTCGGGCACTGAAGCTTTCTTT.

This clone was observed a single time. This chain connects TRBV2 to TRBJ1-5; 9 bases map to TRBD1. Germline assignment: CDR1 SNHLY and CDR2 FYNNEI. V gave up 7 bases and J gave up 6 bases; unmatched junction bases: 10. The CDR3 is 15 residues long. The CDR3 nucleotides read TGTGCCAGCAATATCCCCGGGACAGGGACTCAGCCCCAGCATTTT. As protein: CASNIPGTGTQPQHF.

The rearrangement links TRBV19 to TRBJ2-2; tentatively, D is TRBD1 or TRBD2 (5 bases each). Germline lookup yields CDR1 LNHDA and CDR2 SQIVND (reference sequence). V dropped 6 bases and J dropped 3 bases, with 11 bases sitting between them. This CDR3 has 14 residues. The CDR3 bases are TGTGCCAGTAGGTGGGACCGAGACACCGGGGAGCTGTTTTTT. Its translation is CASRWDRDTGELFF.

The rearrangement uses TRBV4-1 and TRBJ1-1; a weak D match, TRBD1 (5 bases). This CDR3 comprises 20 residues. Deletions cut 0 bases from V and 0 bases from J, with 23 bases between. The germline V gene has CDR1 MGHRA and CDR2 YSYEKL. CDR3 DNA: TGCGCCAGCAGCCAAGATCTAGGGGCAGGAGATTTACGATTGAACACTGAAGCTTTCTTT. It specifies CASSQDLGAGDLRLNTEAFF.

The chain employs TRBV18 and TRBJ2-5, with D maybe TRBD1 (5 bases). The CDR3 has 15 residues. V lost 0 bases and J lost 5, with 13 bases in between. Germline V gene data show CDR1 as KGHSH and CDR2 as LQKENI. The CDR3 nucleotides are TGTGCCAGCTCACCACCGAGCAGGGCATTGGAGACCCAGTACTTC. Translated: CASSPPSRALETQYF.

This chain connects TRBV5-4 to TRBJ2-3; TRBD2 agrees at 9 bases. The J segment lost 9 bases and the V segment lost 5 bases, leaving 16 bases of the junction unmatched. The CDR3 is 16 amino acids. From germline, CDR1 is SGHNT and CDR2 YYREEE (reference sequence). For the CDR3, the DNA is TGTGCCAGCAGTACGAGACTTAGCGGGGGATTTGGGACGCAGTATTTT. Translation gives CASSTRLSGGFGTQYF.

This chain connects TRBV19 to TRBJ2-7; D gene unclear. The CDR3 loop spans 15 amino acids. Looked up from germline, CDR1 is LNHDA and CDR2 is SQIVND (reference sequence). The V end lost 0 bases, the J end lost 0 bases, and 9 bases lay between the germline ends. The CDR3 DNA reads as TGTGCCAGTAGTATAGATCCTCATAGCTCCTACGAGCAGTACTTC. Protein: CASSIDPHSSYEQYF.

This clone was picked up one time. The chain has TRBV28 and TRBJ1-2; maybe TRBD1 (5 bases). Germline V gives CDR1 MDHEN, CDR2 SYDVKM. The CDR3 sequence is 16 residues long. V was pared by 5 bases and J by 4 bases, with 20 bases between. CDR3: CASSPGWAVLLYGYTF. The CDR3 DNA follows: TGTGCCAGCAGTCCAGGGTGGGCTGTTCTCCTCTATGGCTACACCTTC.

The genes are TRBV9 and TRBJ2-5, with 9 bases fitting TRBD2. The CDR3 sequence is 16 residues long. V lost 0 bases, J lost 5 bases, and 8 bases stayed unmatched. The germline CDR1 and CDR2 sequences are SGDLS and YYNGEE. DNA of the CDR3: TGTGCCAGCAGCGTAGAAGGGACTAGCTCGTCGGAGACCCAGTACTTC. It is translated as CASSVEGTSSSETQYF. The full variable domain, rest sourced from reference TRBV9 and TRBJ2-5, is DSGVTQTPKHLITATGQRVTLRCSPRSGDLSVYWYQQSLDQGLQFLIQYYNGEERAKGNILERFSAQQFPDLHSELNLSSLELGDSALYFCASSVEGTSSSETQYFGPGTRLLVL.

The sample holds a few counts of this clone. V gene TRBV19 combines with J gene TRBJ2-2; TRBD2 aligns across 11 bases. The junction had 5 bases not matched to a gene; V was cut back by 7 bases and J by 1 base. CDR1 is LNHDA and CDR2 is SQIVND in the germline V gene (reference sequence). This CDR3 is built from 16 residues. The CDR3 is CASKRLAGGNTGELFF. The CDR3 region has the DNA TGTGCCAGTAAAAGGCTAGCGGGGGGGAACACCGGGGAGCTGTTTTTT.

The chain joins TRBV18 to TRBJ2-3; D is possibly TRBD2 (6 bases). Germline CDR1 reads KGHSH; CDR2 reads LQKENI. V dropped 1 base and J dropped 1 base, with 9 bases sitting between them. CDR3 length equals 15 residues. CDR3 region: CASSPRGLGTDTQYF. The CDR3 bases are TGTGCCAGCTCACCACGGGGACTTGGCACAGATACGCAGTATTTT.

J is TRBJ1-1 and V is TRBV7-2; D uncertain. Germline lookup yields CDR1 SGHTA and CDR2 FQGNSA. V lost 5 bases and J 3 bases, leaving 10 bases between the germline ends. The CDR3 extends over 13 amino acids. This CDR3 is CASSREIHTEAFF. The CDR3 nucleotides read TGTGCCAGCAGCCGTGAGATTCACACTGAAGCTTTCTTT.

This clone has a handful of counts. The genes are TRBV29-1 and TRBJ2-1, with 12 bases fitting TRBD2. The CDR3 is 14 amino acids. Germline trimming cut 4 bases from V and 5 bases from J; bases unmatched to any gene: 3. Germline V CDR1 and CDR2: SQVTM, ANQGSEA. Here the CDR3 reads CSVGRTSGNNEQFF. The CDR3 DNA is TGCAGCGTTGGGCGGACTAGCGGGAACAATGAGCAGTTCTTC.

The rearrangement joins TRBV7-2 to TRBJ1-4; weak D call: TRBD1 (6 bases). Per the germline V gene, CDR1 is SGHTA and CDR2 is FQGNSA. CDR3 length equals 17 residues. Between the trimmed V and J ends, which lost 4 bases and 5 bases, there was a span of 20 bases. This CDR3 reads CASSSGRGGRGNEKLFF. The DNA for the CDR3 is TGTGCCAGCAGCTCCGGCCGGGGGGGCCGCGGAAATGAAAAACTGTTTTTT.

This clone was counted between two and nine times. The chain joins TRBV9 to TRBJ1-4; a possible D gene is TRBD1 (6 bases). This CDR3 comprises 15 residues. V lost 4 bases to trimming and J lost 8 bases, with 18 bases between them. Germline V gene sequence: CDR1 SGDLS, CDR2 YYNGEE. CDR3 DNA sequence: TGTGCCAGCAGCAGTACAACAGGGTTCAGGGAAAAACTGTTTTTT. Its translation: CASSSTTGFREKLFF.

The V gene is TRBV18, the J gene TRBJ2-5; 7 nucleotides agree with TRBD1. Germline lookup yields CDR1 KGHSH and CDR2 LQKENI. The V and J ends lost 3 bases and 1 base, in that order; junction bases with no gene match: 8. The CDR3 has 16 residues. The CDR3 region is CASSPLGTEGQETQYF. DNA for the CDR3: TGTGCCAGCTCACCCTTAGGGACAGAGGGCCAAGAGACCCAGTACTTC.